This paragraph covers one TCR beta chain sequence. Its target is not known. This entry is derived from a study of shared clonotypes between healthy human individuals. The study, taken as a whole, reports: Despite large depth, rarefaction showed incomplete sorted-subset sequencing. Several donors had 4% to 6.5% of their naive CD4 clonotypes in common.

The assay was run at deep level. For each subset, genomic DNA was distributed in equal portions over several immunoSEQ plates. This table comes from immunoSEQ multiplex PCR, and its TCRdb copy is limited to in-frame clones, with some not included. The repertoire has 2,500,000 or so clones, under 95% of them found once; the top ten carry roughly 0.34%. CDR1 is MGHDK and CDR2 is SYGVNS in the germline V gene. V gave up 7 bases and J gave up 0 bases, with 9 bases separating them. The CDR3 extends over 13 amino acids. What was sequenced was naive CD4+ T cells from PBMCs. Stated subset: CD45RA+ positively selected. The source of this sequence is a man aged 18 to 29 in good health. Some clones in this sample may be carry-over from other donors' samples. The V and J genes are TRBV25-1 and TRBJ2-5; D gene uncertain. The CDR3 loop reads CASTAADQETQYF. The CDR3 DNA reads as TGTGCCAGCACCGCGGCAGACCAAGAGACCCAGTACTTC.